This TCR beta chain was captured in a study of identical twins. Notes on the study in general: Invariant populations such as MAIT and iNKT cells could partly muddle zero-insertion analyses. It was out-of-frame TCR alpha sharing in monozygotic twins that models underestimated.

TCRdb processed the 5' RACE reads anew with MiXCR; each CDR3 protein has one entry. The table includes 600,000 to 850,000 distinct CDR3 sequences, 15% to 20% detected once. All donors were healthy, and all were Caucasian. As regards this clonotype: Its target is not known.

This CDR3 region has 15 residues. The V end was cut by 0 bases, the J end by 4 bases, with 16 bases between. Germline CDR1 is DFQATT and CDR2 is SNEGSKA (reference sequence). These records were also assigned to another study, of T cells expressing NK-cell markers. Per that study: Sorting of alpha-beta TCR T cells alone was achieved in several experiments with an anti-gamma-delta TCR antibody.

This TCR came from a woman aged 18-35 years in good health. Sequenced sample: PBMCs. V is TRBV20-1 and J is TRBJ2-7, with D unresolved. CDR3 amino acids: CSARDVGDPWYEQYF. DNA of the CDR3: TGCAGTGCTAGAGATGTAGGAGACCCCTGGTACGAGCAGTACTTC.